This note documents a single T cell receptor beta chain sequence. Its antigen is unidentified. The sample is drawn from a study of T-cell reconstitution after alpha-beta-depleted transplantation in children. Study-level findings and limits: Reported findings indicate that, about two months after transplant, alpha-beta T cells came from several hundred expanded clones, which were derived from non-depleted graft cells. T-cell numbers and diversity, one year after transplant, stemmed largely from T cells that were newly produced. Several patients had high TCRbeta diversity at day 60; it came from surviving recipient T cells and thymic progenitors.

CDR3 length equals 13 residues. Germline CDR1 is DFQATT and CDR2 is SNEGSKA (reference sequence). Deletions cut 3 bases from V and 11 bases from J, with 20 bases between. It was with unique molecular identifiers that the TCRbeta library was prepared. TCRdb redid the calling of the PCR reads with MiXCR, one entry per CDR3 protein. The sample carries about 510,000 distinct CDR3 sequences, about 10% recorded once. The material was PBMCs, mostly from graft donor cells, obtained 180 days after TCRalphabeta/CD19-depleted stem cell transplant. The chain couples TRBV20-1 to TRBJ2-7; either TRBD1 or TRBD2 may supply D (5 bases each). This TCR was sampled from a female patient aged 2-15 years who had a stem cell transplant for aplastic anemia, so the T cells may come from the graft donor. DNA of the CDR3: TGCAGTGCTAGTTTTCAAGGCGGGCTAGGGGAGTACTTC. Protein: CSASFQGGLGEYF.